The source of this T cell receptor beta chain is a study of blood T cell repertoires in COVID-19 (dated by TCRdb to between 2020 and 2021). For the study in its entirety: Collaborator samples came from the United States, Italy and Spain and covered acute and convalescent phases of COVID-19. The prospective study material was composed of cDNA or gDNA derived from T cells, B-cell-depleted T cells, or PBMCs. The dataset comprised deeply sampled blood TCRbeta repertoires from subjects exposed to, actively infected with, or recovered from COVID-19. A freely available public database, intended as a resource for researchers studying the immune response to SARS-CoV-2, is where the repertoires were released. Samples were obtained from the ongoing ImmuneRACE study (first 160 participants) and from over a thousand subjects provided by 6 global collaborators. A de-identified subject ID, COVID-19 status, age in years and sex were almost always included in the sample metadata. Where available, HLA class I and class II types were obtained from metadata supplied by the sample provider rather than from assay-based typing. The research as a whole found: The amount of clinical and demographic metadata varied by source and participant and was provided uncurated.

The immunoSEQ Assay, a bias-controlled multiplex PCR, was used to amplify TCRbeta CDR3 regions from genomic DNA. The authors' pipeline ran thus. Nucleated cell counts per sample were estimated from amplification of reference gene primers within the assay. To quantify the absolute abundance of each unique TCRbeta CDR3 rearrangement, sequence reads were collapsed and filtered. Productive Simpson clonality was computed per sample as the square root of Simpson's diversity index over productive rearrangements. Entries here come from immuneACCESS through TCRdb and include only in-frame sequences with V and J called. Some clones fail to appear in such tables; in the studies checked, an unresolved V gene covers under half of the shortfall, and the cause of the remainder is unknown. Clone size and the V and J calls come from that table; the DNA yielded D and trimming. The sample table shows more than 400,000 clones, and over 75% are seen once. The ten largest clones add up to 3.2% of the sample.

From the cysteine through the phenylalanine, the CDR3 covers 14 amino acids. Only the CDR3 DNA is retained, 42 bases long and in frame from the first base. Relative to germline, V is 2 bases shorter and J is 4 bases shorter, with 12 bases between their ends. The germline V gene sets CDR1 to SGHTA and CDR2 to FQGTGA. Each collaborating institution followed its own protocols to collect whole blood in K2EDTA tubes. For TCRbeta analysis, collaborators shipped samples in one of three forms: frozen whole blood, isolated PBMCs, or DNA extracted from either of those sample types. About this clone itself: Its target antigen remains unknown. Per-base quality was not reported, and no clone a single base away is much larger than it.

This sequence was found in a human donor in a cohort sampled during active COVID-19. Sequenced material: peripheral blood. The chain employs TRBV7-3 and TRBJ2-7; perhaps TRBD1 is the D gene, with 5 bases matching. The CDR3 protein is CASSLLGPQYEQYF. The DNA sequence is given as TGTGCCAGCAGCTTATTGGGGCCACAATACGAGCAGTACTTC.